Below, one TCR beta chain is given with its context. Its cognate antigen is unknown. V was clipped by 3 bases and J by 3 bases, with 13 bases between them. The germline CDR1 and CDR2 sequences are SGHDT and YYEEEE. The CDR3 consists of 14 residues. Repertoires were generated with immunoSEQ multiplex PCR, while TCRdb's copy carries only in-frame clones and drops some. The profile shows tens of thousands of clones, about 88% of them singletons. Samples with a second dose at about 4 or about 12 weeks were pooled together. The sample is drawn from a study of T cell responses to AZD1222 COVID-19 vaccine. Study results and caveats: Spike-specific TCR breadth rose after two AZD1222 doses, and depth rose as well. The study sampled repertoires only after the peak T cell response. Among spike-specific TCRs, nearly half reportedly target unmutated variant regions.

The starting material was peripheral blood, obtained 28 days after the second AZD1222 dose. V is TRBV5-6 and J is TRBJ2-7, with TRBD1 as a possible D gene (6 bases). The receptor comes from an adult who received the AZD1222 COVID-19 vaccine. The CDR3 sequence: CASSYDRRLYEQYV. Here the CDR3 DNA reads TGTGCCAGCAGCTATGACAGGCGCCTCTACGAGCAGTACGTC.